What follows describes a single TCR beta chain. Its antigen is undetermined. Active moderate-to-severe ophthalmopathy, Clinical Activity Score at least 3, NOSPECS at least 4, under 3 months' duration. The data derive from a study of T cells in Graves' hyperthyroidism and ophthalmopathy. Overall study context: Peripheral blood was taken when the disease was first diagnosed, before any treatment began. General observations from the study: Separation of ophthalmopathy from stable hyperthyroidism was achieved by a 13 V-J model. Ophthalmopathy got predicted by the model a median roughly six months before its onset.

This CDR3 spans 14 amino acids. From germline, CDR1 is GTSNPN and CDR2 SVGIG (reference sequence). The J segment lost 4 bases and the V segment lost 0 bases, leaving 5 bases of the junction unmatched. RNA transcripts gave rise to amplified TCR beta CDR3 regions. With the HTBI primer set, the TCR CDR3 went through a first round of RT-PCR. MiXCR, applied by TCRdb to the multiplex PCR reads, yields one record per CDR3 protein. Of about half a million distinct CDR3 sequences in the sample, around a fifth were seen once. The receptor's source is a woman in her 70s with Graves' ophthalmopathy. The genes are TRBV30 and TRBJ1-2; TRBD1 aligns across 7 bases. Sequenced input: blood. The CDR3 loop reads CAWSVQGGSYGYTF. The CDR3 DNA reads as TGTGCCTGGAGTGTGCAGGGGGGATCCTATGGCTACACCTTC.